This paragraph reports one T cell receptor beta chain. Its antigen is unknown. Treatment indicated: treatment-naive control, cytoreductive nephrectomy. Treatment-naive patients without radiation supplied the control tumors at nephrectomy. Controls included a few female and around ten male donors, resected 2011 to 2014. This record belongs to a study of radiation and T cells in renal cell carcinoma. Study conclusions and caveats: Intratumoral heterogeneity was not captured in these approximately 1 g regions. Compared with controls, irradiated tumors had more, larger dominant CDR3 motifs.

Sequencing used immunoSEQ multiplex PCR; TCRdb keeps in-frame clones, though not all of them. The table shows roughly 21,000 clones, with around 57% occurring only once. This CDR3 spans 18 amino acids. Trimming at V came to 3 bases and at J to 1 base, leaving 8 bases not matched to a gene. Germline V lookup: CDR1 MNHEY, CDR2 SMNVEV (reference sequence). Sample: tumor tissue, taken from a patient whose treatment was nephrectomy without radiotherapy. The chain has TRBV27 and TRBJ1-3, with 11 positions matching TRBD1. This TCR was sampled from a human donor with renal cell carcinoma. This chain's CDR3 is CASSFKGTGGYSGNTIYF. The CDR3 DNA reads TGTGCCAGCAGTTTTAAGGGGACAGGGGGTTATTCTGGAAACACCATATATTTT.